The TCR beta chain described here comes from a study of monozygotic twins with inflammatory bowel disease. This CDR3 is 13 amino acids long. Germline-derived CDR1 and CDR2 are SEHNR and FQNEAQ (reference sequence). Total RNA from whole blood was isolated with no T cell sorting. Overall study findings and caveats: IBD patients had lower TCRbeta diversity (inverse Simpson) than healthy co-twins.

Of note for this clonotype: The antigen remains unidentified.

Through template switching, UMIs that included a 6-nucleotide sample barcode were added. TCRdb reanalyzed the 5' RACE reads and collapses them to one entry per CDR3 protein, without DNA. The repertoire table contains tens of thousands of distinct CDR3 sequences. The sequencing sample was made of blood. The rearrangement uses TRBV7-9 and TRBJ1-2; TCRdb names TRBD1, which stays unverified in the absence of DNA. This clonotype was obtained from a human donor with ulcerative colitis or Crohn's disease, or a healthy co-twin of an affected twin (not recorded which). CDR3 amino acids: CASSRDCPGGYTF.